This T cell receptor (beta chain) derives from a study of CD8 T cells in Susac syndrome. This clonotype was detected only once. RNA amounts of about 0.5 to 1 ug underwent reverse transcription with random hexamers. In TCRdb, the immunoSEQ multiplex PCR reads were re-called with MiXCR into one record per CDR3 protein. The table lists 53,000 or so distinct CDR3 sequences, 80% to 95% of them singletons, with less than 0.65% in the top ten. CDR1 MNHNY and CDR2 SVGAGI come from the germline V gene (reference sequence). This CDR3 has 14 residues. V lost 5 bases, J lost 5 bases, and 15 bases lay in between. The gene calls are TRBV6-6 and TRBJ1-1; tentative D call: TRBD1 (6 bases). This clonotype originated in a human donor in good health. Sample: CD8+ T cells from PBMCs. CDR3 DNA sequence: TGTGCCAGCAGTCCGGAGGGGGGAGGGACTGAAGCTTTCTTT. It codes for CASSPEGGGTEAFF.